This T cell receptor (beta chain) appears in the sequencing data of a study of identical twins. V was pared by 0 bases and J by 6 bases, with 11 bases between. The CDR3 loop spans 14 amino acids. CDR1 is LGHDT, CDR2 YNNKEL, per germline (reference sequence). This clonotype was picked up a small number of times. Via MiXCR, TCRdb re-called the 5' RACE reads, giving one row per CDR3 protein. The sample lists about 460,000 distinct CDR3 sequences; over 12% were seen once. The sample also formed part of further work on yellow fever vaccine responses in identical twins.

The receptor was derived from a young woman in good health. This chain connects TRBV3-1 to TRBJ1-1; no definite D call. The sequencing input was CD4+ T cells sorted from blood. CDR3 bases: TGTGCCAGCAGCCAAGATAAGAGGGCGTCTGAAGCTTTCTTT. Its protein is CASSQDKRASEAFF.